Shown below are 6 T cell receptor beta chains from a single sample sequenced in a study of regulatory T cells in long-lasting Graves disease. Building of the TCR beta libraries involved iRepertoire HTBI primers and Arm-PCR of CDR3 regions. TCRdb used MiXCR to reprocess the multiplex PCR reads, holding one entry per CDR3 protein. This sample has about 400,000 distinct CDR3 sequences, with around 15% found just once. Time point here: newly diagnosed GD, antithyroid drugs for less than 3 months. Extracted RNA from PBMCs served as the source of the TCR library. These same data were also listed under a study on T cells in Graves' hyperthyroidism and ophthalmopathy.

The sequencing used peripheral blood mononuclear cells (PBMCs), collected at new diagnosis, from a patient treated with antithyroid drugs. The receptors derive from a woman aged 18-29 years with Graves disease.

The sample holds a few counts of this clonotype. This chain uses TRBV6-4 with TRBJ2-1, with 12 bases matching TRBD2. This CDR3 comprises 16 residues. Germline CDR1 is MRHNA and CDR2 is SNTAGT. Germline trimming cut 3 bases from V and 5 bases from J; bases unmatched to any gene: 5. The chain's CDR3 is CASSEAPSGRDNEQFF. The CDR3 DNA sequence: TGTGCCAGCAGTGAAGCCCCTAGCGGGAGGGACAATGAGCAGTTCTTC.

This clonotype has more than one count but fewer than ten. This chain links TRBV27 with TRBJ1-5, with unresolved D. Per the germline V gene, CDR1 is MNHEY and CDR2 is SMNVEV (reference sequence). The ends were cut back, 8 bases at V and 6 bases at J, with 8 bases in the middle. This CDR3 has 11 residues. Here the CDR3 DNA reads TGTGCCAGCGGTGGCGGTCAGCCCCAGCATTTT. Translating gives CASGGGQPQHF.

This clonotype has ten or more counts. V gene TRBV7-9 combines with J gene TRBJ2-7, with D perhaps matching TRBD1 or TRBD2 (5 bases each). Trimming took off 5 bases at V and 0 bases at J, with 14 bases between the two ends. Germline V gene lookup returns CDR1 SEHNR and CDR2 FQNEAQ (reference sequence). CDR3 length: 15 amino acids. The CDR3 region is CASSTYRDRSYEQYF. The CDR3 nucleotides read TGTGCCAGCAGCACATACCGGGACCGCTCCTACGAGCAGTACTTC.

The CDR3 nucleotides read TGTGCCAGCAGTCGTCCGGGTAAAGAGACCCAGTACTTC. It specifies CASSRPGKETQYF. This chain uses TRBV3-1 with TRBJ2-5; D remains unclear. V was cut by 6 bases and J by 3 bases, with 11 bases left in between. The CDR3 is 13 residues long. Germline V gives CDR1 LGHDT, CDR2 YNNKEL (reference sequence).

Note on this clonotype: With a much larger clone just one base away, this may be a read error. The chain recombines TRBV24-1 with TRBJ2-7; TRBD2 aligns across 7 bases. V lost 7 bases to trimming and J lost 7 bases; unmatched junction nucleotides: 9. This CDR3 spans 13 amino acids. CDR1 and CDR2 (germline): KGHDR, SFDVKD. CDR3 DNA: TGTGCCACCAGGGAGGGAGGGAGCCATGAGCAGTACTTC. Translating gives CATREGGSHEQYF.

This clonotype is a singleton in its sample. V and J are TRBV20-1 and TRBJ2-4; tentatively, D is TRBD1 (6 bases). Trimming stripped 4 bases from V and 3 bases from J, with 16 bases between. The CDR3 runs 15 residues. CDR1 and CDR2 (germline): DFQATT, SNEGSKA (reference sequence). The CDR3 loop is CSAIRFRGGKNIQYF. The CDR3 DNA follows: TGCAGTGCTATCCGTTTCAGGGGTGGCAAAAACATTCAGTACTTC.